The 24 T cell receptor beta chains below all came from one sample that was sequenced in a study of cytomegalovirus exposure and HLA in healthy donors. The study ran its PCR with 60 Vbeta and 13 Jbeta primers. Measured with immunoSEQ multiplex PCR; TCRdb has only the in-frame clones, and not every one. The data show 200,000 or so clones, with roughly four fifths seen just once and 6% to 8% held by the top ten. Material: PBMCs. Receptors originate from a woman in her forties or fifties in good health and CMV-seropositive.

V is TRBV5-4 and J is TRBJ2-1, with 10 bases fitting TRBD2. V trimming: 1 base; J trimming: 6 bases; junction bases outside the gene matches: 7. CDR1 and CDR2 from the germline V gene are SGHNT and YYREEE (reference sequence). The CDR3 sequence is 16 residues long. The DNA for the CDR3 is TGTGCCAGCAGCTTGATGGCGAGGACTAGCGGCAATGAGCAGTTCTTC. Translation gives CASSLMARTSGNEQFF.

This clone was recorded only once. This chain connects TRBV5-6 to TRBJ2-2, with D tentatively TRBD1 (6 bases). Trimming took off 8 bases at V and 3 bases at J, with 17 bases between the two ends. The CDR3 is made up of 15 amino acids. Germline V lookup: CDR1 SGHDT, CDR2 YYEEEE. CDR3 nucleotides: TGTGCCAGTAGATCTCTGGGACAAGACACCGGGGAGCTGTTTTTT. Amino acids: CASRSLGQDTGELFF.

As DNA, the CDR3 is TGTGCCAGCAGCCGTATCGGGGGTAATCAGCCCCAGCATTTT. This translates into CASSRIGGNQPQHF. The V call is TRBV6-5, the J call TRBJ1-5; maybe TRBD1 (5 bases). The CDR3 consists of 14 residues. V lost 6 bases and J 4 bases, leaving 13 bases between the germline ends. Looked up from germline, CDR1 is MNHEY and CDR2 is SVGAGI.

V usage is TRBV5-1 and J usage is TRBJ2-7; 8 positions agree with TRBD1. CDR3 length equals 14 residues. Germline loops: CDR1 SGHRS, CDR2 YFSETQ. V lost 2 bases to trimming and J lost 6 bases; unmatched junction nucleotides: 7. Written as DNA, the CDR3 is TGCGCCAGCAGCTTCCGTCAGGGGGCAGGCGAGCAGTACTTC. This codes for CASSFRQGAGEQYF. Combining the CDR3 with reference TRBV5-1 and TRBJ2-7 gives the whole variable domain KAGVTQTPRYLIKTRGQQVTLSCSPISGHRSVSWYQQTPGQGLQFLFEYFSETQRNKGNFPGRFSGRQFSNSRSEMNVSTLELGDSALYLCASSFRQGAGEQYFGPGTRLTVT.

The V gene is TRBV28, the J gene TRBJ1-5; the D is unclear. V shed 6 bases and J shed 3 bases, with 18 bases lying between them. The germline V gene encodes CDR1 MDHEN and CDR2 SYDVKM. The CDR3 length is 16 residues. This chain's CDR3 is CASRSGVRGNNQPQHF. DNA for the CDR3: TGTGCCAGCAGAAGCGGGGTGAGAGGCAACAATCAGCCCCAGCATTTT.

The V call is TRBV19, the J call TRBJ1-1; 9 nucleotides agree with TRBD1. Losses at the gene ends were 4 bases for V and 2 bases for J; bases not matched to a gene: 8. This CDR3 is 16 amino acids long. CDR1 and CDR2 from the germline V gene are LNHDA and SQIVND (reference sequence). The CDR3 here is CASSKGQGVINTEAFF. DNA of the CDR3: TGTGCCAGTAGTAAGGGACAGGGAGTAATCAACACTGAAGCTTTCTTT.

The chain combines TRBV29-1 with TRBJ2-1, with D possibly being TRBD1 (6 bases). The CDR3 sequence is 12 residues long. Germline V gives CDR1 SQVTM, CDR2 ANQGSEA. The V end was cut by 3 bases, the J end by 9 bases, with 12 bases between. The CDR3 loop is CSVDQGIGEQFF. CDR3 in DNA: TGCAGCGTTGATCAGGGGATCGGTGAGCAGTTCTTC.

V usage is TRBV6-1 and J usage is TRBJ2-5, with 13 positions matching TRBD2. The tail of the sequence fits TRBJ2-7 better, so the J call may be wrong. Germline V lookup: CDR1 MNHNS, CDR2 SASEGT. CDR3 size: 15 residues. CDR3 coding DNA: TGTGCCAGCAGTAAGGGGACTAGCGGGAACCACGAGCAGTACTTC. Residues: CASSKGTSGNHEQYF.

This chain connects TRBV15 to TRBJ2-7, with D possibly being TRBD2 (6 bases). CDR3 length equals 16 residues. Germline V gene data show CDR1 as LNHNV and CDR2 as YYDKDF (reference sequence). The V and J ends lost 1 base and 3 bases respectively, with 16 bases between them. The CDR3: CATSRAEGRIGYEQYF. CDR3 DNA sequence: TGTGCCACCAGCAGAGCGGAGGGGAGGATCGGCTACGAGCAGTACTTC.

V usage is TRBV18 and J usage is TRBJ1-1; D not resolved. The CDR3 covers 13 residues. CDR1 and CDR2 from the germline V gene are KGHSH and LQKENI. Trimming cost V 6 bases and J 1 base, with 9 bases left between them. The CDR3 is CASSPRQNTEAFF. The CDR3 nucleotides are TGTGCCAGCTCCCCCCGACAGAACACTGAAGCTTTCTTT.

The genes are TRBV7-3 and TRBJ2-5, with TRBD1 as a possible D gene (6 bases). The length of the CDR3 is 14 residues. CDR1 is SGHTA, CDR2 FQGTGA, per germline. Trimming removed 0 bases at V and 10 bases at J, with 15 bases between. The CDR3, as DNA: TGTGCCAGCAGCTTAACAGGCAGGGGTGCGGACCAGTACTTC. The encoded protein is CASSLTGRGADQYF. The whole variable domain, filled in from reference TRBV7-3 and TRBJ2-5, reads GAGVSQTPSNKVTEKGKYVELRCDPISGHTALYWYRQSLGQGPEFLIYFQGTGAADDSGLPNDRFFAVRPEGSVSTLKIQRTERGDSAVYLCASSLTGRGADQYFGPGTRLLVL.

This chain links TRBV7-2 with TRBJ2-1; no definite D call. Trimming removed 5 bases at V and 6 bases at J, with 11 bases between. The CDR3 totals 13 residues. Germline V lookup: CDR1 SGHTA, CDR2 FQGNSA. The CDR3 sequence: CASSPSTFNEQFF. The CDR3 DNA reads TGTGCCAGCAGCCCATCTACCTTCAATGAGCAGTTCTTC. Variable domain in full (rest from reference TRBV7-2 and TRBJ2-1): GAGVSQSPSNKVTEKGKDVELRCDPISGHTALYWYRQSLGQGLEFLIYFQGNSAPDKSGLPSDRFSAERTGGSVSTLTIQRTQQEDSAVYLCASSPSTFNEQFFGPGTRLTVL.

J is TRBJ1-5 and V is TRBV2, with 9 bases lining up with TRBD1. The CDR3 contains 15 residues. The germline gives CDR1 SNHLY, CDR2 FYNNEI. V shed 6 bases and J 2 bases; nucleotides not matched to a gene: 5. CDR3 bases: TGTGCCAGCAGCTTCGACAGGGGGGGCAATCAGCCCCAGCATTTT. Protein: CASSFDRGGNQPQHF.

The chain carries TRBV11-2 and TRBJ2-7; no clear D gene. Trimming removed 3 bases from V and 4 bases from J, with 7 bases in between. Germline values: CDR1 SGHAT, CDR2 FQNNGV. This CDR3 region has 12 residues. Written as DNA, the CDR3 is TGTGCCAGCAGCTTTTCGGTATACGAGCAGTACTTC. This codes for CASSFSVYEQYF.

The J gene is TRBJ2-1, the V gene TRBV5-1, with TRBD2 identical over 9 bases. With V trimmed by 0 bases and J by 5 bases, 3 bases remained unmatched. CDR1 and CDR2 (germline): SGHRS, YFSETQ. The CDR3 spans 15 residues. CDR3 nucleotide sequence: TGCGCCAGCAGCTTGGGACTAGCGGTGGACAATGAGCAGTTCTTC. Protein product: CASSLGLAVDNEQFF.

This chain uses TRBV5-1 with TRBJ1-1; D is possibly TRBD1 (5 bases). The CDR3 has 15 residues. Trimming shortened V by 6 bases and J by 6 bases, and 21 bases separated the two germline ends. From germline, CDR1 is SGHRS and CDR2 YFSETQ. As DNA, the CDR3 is TGCGCCAGCACCCAATCCACAGGTCCTGAGGCTGAAGCTTTCTTT. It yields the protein CASTQSTGPEAEAFF. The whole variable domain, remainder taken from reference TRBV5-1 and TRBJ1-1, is KAGVTQTPRYLIKTRGQQVTLSCSPISGHRSVSWYQQTPGQGLQFLFEYFSETQRNKGNFPGRFSGRQFSNSRSEMNVSTLELGDSALYLCASTQSTGPEAEAFFGQGTRLTVV.

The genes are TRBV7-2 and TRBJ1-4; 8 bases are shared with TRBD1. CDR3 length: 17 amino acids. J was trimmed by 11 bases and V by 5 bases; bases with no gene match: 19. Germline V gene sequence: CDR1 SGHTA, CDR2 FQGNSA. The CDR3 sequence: CASSLHLGQGRWWKLFF. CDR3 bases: TGTGCCAGCAGCCTCCACCTAGGACAGGGCAGGTGGTGGAAACTGTTTTTT.

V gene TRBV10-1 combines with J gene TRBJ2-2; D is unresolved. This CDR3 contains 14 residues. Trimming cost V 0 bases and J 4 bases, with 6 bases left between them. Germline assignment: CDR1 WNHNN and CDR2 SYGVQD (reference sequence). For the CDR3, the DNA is TGCGCCAGCAGTGAGTCGACTGGCACCGGGGAGCTGTTTTTT. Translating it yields CASSESTGTGELFF.

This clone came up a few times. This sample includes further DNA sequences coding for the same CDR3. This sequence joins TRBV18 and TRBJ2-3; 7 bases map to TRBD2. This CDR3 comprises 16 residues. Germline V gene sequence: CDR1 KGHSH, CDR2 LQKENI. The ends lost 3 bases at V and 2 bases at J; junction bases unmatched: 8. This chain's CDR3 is CASSPRLAGDTDTQYF. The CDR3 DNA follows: TGTGCCAGCTCACCCCGCTTAGCGGGCGACACAGATACGCAGTATTTT.

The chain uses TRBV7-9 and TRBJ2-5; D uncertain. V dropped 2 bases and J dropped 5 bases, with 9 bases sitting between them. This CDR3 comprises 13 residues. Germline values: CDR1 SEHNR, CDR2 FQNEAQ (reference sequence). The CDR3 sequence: CASSLLGRETQYF. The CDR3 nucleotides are TGTGCCAGCAGCTTACTAGGCCGTGAGACCCAGTACTTC.

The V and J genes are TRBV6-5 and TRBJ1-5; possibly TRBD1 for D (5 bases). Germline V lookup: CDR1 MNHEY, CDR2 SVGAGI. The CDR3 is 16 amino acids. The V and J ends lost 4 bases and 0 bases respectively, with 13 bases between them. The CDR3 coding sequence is TGTGCCAGCAGTTTCCCTCGACAGTATAGCAATCAGCCCCAGCATTTT. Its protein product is CASSFPRQYSNQPQHF.

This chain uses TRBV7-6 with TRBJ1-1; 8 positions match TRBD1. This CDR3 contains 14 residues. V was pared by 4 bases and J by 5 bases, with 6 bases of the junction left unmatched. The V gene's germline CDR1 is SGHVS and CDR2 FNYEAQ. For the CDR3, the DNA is TGTGCCAGCAGCTCATACAGGGGGAATACTGAAGCTTTCTTT. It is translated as CASSSYRGNTEAFF. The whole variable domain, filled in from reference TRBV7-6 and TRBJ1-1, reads GAGVSQSPRYKVTKRGQDVALRCDPISGHVSLYWYRQALGQGPEFLTYFNYEAQQDKSGLPNDRFSAERPEGSISTLTIQRTEQRDSAMYRCASSSYRGNTEAFFGQGTRLTVV.

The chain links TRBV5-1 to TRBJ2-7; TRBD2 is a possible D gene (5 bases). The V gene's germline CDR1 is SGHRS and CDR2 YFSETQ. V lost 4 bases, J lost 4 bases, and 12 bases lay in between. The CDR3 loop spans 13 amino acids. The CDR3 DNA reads TGCGCCAGCAGCACCGGGATAGTTTACGAGCAGTACTTC. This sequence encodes CASSTGIVYEQYF. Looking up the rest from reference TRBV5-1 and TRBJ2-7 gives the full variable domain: KAGVTQTPRYLIKTRGQQVTLSCSPISGHRSVSWYQQTPGQGLQFLFEYFSETQRNKGNFPGRFSGRQFSNSRSEMNVSTLELGDSALYLCASSTGIVYEQYFGPGTRLTVT.

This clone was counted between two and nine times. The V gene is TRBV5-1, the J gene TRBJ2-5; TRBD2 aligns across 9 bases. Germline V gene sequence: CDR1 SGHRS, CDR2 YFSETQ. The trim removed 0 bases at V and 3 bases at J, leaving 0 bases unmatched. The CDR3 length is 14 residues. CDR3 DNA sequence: TGCGCCAGCAGCTTGGGCGGGGGGGAAGAGACCCAGTACTTC. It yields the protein CASSLGGGEETQYF.